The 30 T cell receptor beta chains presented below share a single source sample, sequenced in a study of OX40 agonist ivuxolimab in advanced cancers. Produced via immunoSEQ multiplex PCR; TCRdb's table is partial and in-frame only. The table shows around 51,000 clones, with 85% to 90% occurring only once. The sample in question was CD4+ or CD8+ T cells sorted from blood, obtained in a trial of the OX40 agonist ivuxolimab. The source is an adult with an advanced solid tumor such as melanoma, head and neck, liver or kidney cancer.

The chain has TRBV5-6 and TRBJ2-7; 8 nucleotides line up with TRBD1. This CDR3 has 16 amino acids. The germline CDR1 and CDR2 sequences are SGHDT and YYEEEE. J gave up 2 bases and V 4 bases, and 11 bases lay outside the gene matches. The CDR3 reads CASSPPGTGKTYEQYF. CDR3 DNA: TGTGCCAGCAGCCCACCCGGGACAGGTAAAACCTACGAGCAGTACTTC.

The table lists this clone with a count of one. The CDR3 DNA reads as TGTGCCAGCAGCTCCTACAGGGGCCCCGAAGAGACCCAGTACTTC. It encodes CASSSYRGPEETQYF. This chain connects TRBV11-2 to TRBJ2-5; 7 bases fit TRBD1. V lost 4 bases, J lost 3 bases, and 8 bases stayed unmatched. CDR1 and CDR2 from the germline V gene are SGHAT and FQNNGV. The CDR3 covers 15 residues.

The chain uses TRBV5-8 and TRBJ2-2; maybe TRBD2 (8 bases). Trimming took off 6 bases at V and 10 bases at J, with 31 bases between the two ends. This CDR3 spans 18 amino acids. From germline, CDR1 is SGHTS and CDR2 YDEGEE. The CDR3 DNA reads TGTGCCAGCAACCCGGGACAGCAAGGACGGGGGGGCAATCCGGAGCTGTTTTTT. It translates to CASNPGQQGRGGNPELFF.

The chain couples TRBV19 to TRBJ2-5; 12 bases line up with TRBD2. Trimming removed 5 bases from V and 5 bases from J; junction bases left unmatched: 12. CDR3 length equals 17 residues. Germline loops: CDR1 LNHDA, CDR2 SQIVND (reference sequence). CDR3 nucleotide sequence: TGTGCCAGTAGTTCCCCGCCTAGCGGGAGGGCCGTGGAGACCCAGTACTTC. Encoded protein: CASSSPPSGRAVETQYF.

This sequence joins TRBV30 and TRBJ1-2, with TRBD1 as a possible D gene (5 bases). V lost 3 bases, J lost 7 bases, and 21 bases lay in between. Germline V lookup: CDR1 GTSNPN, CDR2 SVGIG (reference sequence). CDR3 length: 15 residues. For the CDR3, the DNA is TGTGCCTGGAGCGACAAAGGGGCCTCATCCACTGGCTACACCTTC. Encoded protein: CAWSDKGASSTGYTF. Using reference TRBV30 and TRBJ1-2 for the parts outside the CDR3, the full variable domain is SQTIHQWPATLVQPVGSPLSLECTVEGTSNPNLYWYRQAAGRGLQLLFYSVGIGQISSEVPQNLSASRPQDRQFILSSKKLLLSDSGFYLCAWSDKGASSTGYTFGSGTRLTVV.

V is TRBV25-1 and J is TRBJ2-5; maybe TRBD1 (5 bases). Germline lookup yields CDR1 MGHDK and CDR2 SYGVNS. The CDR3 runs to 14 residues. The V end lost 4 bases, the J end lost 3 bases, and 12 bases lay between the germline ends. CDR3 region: CASSGQLVKETQYF. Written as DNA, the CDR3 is TGTGCCAGCAGTGGACAGTTGGTGAAAGAGACCCAGTACTTC.

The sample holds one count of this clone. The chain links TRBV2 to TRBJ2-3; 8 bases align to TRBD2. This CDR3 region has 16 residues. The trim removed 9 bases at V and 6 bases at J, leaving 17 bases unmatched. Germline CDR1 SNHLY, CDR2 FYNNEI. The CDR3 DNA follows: TGTGCCAGTAAGCGAGAAAGCGGGAGCTCATGGGATACGCAGTATTTT. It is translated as CASKRESGSSWDTQYF. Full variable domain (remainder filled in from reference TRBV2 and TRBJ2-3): EPEVTQTPSHQVTQMGQEVILRCVPISNHLYFYWYRQILGQKVEFLVSFYNNEISEKSEIFDDQFSVERPDGSNFTLKIRSTKLEDSAMYFCASKRESGSSWDTQYFGPGTRLTVL.

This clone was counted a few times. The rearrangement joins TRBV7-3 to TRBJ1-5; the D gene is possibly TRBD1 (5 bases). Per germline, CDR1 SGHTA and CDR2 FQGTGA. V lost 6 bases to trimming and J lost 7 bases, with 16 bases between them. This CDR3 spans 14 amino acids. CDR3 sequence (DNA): TGTGCCAGCAGGTTCCAGGGAAGACACCAGCCCCAGCATTTT. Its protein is CASRFQGRHQPQHF.

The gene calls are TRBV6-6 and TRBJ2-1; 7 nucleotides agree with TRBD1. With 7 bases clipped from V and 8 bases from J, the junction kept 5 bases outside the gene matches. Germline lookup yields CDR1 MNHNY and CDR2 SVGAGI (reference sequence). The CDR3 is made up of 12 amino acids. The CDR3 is CASTRGGDEQFF. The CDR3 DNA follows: TGTGCCAGCACTCGAGGGGGCGATGAGCAGTTCTTC.

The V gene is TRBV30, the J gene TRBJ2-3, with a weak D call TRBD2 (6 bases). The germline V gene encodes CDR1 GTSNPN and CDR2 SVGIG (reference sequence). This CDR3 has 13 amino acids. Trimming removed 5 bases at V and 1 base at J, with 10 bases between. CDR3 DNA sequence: TGTGCCTGGGGCGGCGGGGGCACAGATACGCAGTATTTT. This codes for CAWGGGGTDTQYF.

The CDR3 sequence is CASSRYRQSSGELFF. The DNA of the CDR3 is TGTGCCAGCAGCCGATATCGACAGAGTTCAGGGGAGCTGTTTTTT. V usage is TRBV9 and J usage is TRBJ2-2; TRBD1 is a possible D gene (5 bases). Deletions cut 4 bases from V and 8 bases from J, with 18 bases between. The CDR3 runs 15 residues. CDR1 is SGDLS, CDR2 YYNGEE, per germline.

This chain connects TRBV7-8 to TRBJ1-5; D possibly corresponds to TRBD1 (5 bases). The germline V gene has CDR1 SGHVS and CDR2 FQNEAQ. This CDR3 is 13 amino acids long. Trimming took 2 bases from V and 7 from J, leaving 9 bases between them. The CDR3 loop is CASSLSREQPQHF. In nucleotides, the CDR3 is TGTGCCAGCAGCTTATCCAGGGAGCAGCCCCAGCATTTT.

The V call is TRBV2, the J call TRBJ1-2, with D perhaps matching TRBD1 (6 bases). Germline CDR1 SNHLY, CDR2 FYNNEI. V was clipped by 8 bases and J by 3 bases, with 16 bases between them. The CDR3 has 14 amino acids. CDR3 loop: CASGFLSGDYGYTF. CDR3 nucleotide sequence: TGTGCCAGCGGGTTCCTCTCAGGGGACTATGGCTACACCTTC.

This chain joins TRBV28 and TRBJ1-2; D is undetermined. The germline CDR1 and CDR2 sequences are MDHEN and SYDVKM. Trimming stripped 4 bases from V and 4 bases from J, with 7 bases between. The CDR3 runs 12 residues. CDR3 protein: CASSSPSYGYTF. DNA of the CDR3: TGTGCCAGCAGTTCCCCTAGCTATGGCTACACCTTC.

CDR3 DNA: TGTGCCAGCAGCTACCCAGGGAACACCGGGGAGCTGTTTTTT. Protein sequence: CASSYPGNTGELFF. V and J are TRBV5-5 and TRBJ2-2, with D unclear. Between the trimmed V and J ends, which lost 3 bases and 1 base, there was a span of 7 bases. CDR3 length equals 14 residues. The V gene's germline CDR1 is SGHKS and CDR2 YYEKEE (reference sequence). The variable domain in full, with the rest retrieved from reference TRBV5-5 and TRBJ2-2, is DAGVTQSPTHLIKTRGQQVTLRCSPISGHKSVSWYQQVLGQGPQFIFQYYEKEERGRGNFPDRFSARQFPNYSSELNVNALLLGDSALYLCASSYPGNTGELFFGEGSRLTVL.

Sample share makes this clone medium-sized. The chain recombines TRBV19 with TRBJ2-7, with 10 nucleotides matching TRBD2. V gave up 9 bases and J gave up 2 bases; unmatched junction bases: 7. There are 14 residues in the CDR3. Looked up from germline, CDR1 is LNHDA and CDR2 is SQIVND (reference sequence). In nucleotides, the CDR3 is TGTGCCAGCTCTTTAGCGGGGGGTGCCTACGAGCAGTACTTC. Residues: CASSLAGGAYEQYF.

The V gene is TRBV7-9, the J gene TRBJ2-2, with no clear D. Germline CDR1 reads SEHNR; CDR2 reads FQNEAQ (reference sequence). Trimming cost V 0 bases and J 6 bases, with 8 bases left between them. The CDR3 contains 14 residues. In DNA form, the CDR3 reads TGTGCCAGCAGCTTAGCGTTGTTATCCGGGGAGCTGTTTTTT. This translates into CASSLALLSGELFF.

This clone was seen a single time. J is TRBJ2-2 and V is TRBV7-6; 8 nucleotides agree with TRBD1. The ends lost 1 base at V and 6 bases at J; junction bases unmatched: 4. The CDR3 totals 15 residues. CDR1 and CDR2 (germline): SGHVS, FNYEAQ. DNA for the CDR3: TGTGCCAGCAGCTTAGGTCGACAGGGGTCCGGGGAGCTGTTTTTT. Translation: CASSLGRQGSGELFF.

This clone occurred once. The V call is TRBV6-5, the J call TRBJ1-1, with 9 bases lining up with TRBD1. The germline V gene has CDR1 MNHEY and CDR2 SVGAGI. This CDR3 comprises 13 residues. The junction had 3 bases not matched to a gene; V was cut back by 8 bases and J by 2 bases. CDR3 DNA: TGTGCCAGCCGGGACAGGGTAAACACTGAAGCTTTCTTT. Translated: CASRDRVNTEAFF.

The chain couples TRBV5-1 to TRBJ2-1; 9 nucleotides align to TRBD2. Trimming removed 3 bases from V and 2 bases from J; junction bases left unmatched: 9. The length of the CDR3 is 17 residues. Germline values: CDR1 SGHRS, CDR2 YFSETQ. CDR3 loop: CASSSELAGSPYNEQFF. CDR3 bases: TGCGCCAGCAGCTCCGAGCTAGCGGGGAGTCCCTACAATGAGCAGTTCTTC.

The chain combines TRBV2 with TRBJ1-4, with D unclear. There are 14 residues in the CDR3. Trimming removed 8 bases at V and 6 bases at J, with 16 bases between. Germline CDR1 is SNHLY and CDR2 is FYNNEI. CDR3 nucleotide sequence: TGTGCCAGCGGGGATGAGGACCTCGATGAAAAACTGTTTTTT. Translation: CASGDEDLDEKLFF.

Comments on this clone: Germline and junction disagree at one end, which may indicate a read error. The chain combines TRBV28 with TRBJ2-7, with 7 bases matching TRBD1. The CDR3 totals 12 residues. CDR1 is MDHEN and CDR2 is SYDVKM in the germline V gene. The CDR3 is CASSGVLDRLKF. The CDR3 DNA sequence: TGTGCCAGCAGTGGCGTCTTGGACAGGCTGAAGTTC.

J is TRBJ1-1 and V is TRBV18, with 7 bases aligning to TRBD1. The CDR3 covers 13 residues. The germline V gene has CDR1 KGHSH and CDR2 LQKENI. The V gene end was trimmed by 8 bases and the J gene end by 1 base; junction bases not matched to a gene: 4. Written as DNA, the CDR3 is TGTGCCAGCCAGGGACAGCAGAACACTGAAGCTTTCTTT. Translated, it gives CASQGQQNTEAFF.

CDR3 bases: TGTGCCAGCAGCCCGGGACTAGCGGGCCCGACCACAGCCAAAAACATTCAGTACTTC. It is translated as CASSPGLAGPTTAKNIQYF. V usage is TRBV9 and J usage is TRBJ2-4; 12 nucleotides line up with TRBD2. The CDR3 covers 19 residues. V lost 4 bases to trimming and J lost 0 bases; unmatched junction nucleotides: 11. Germline V gene sequence: CDR1 SGDLS, CDR2 YYNGEE. Using reference TRBV9 and TRBJ2-4 for the parts outside the CDR3, the full variable domain is DSGVTQTPKHLITATGQRVTLRCSPRSGDLSVYWYQQSLDQGLQFLIQYYNGEERAKGNILERFSAQQFPDLHSELNLSSLELGDSALYFCASSPGLAGPTTAKNIQYFGAGTRLSVL.

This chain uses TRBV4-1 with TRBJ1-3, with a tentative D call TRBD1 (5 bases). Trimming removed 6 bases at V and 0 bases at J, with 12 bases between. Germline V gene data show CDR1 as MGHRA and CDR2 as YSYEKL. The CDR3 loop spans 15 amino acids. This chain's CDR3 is CASRPGHFSGNTIYF. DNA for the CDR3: TGCGCCAGCAGACCCGGACACTTCTCTGGAAACACCATATATTTT.

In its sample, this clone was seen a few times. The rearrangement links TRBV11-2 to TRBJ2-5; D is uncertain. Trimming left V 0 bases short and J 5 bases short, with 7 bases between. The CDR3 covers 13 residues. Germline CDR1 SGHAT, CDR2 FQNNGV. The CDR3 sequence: CASSLEIGETQYF. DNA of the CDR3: TGTGCCAGCAGCTTAGAGATAGGGGAGACCCAGTACTTC.

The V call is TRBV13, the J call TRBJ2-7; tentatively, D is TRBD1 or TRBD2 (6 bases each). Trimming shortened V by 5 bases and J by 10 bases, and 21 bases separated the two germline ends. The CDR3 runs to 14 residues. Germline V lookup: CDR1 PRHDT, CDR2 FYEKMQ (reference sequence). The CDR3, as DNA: TGTGCCAGCAGCCCTTCCCGGGGGCCTATGGGACAGTACTTC. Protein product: CASSPSRGPMGQYF.

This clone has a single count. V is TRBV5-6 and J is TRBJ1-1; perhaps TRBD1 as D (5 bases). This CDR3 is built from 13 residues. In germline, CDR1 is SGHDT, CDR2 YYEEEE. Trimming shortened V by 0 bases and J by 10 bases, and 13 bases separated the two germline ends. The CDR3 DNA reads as TGTGCCAGCAGCTTGGGGGGCCCCTATGGAGCTTTCTTT. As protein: CASSLGGPYGAFF.

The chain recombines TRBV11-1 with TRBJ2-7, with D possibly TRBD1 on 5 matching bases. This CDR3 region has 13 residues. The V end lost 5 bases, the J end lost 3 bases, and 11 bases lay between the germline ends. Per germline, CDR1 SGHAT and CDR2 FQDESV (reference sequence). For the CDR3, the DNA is TGTGCCAGCAGCCTAACAGGAATCTACGAGCAGTACTTC. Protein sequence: CASSLTGIYEQYF.

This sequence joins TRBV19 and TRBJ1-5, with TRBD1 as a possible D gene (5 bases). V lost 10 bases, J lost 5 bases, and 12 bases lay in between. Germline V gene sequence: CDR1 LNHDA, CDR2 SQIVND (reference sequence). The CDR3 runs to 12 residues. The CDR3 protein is CATGTGDQPQHF. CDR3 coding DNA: TGTGCCACCGGGACTGGGGATCAGCCCCAGCATTTT.